These 20 T cell receptor beta chains originate from one sample sequenced in a study of T cell repertoires in breast cancer. A second nested PCR with blocking oligonucleotides suppressed unpaired genes. TCRdb passed the emulsion pairing reads through MiXCR, listing each CDR3 protein once. This sample has about 40,000 distinct CDR3 sequences, with 45% found just once. An expanded emulsion RT-PCR with primers for all TCR V genes paired CD8+ T cell chains. The sample consisted of CD8+ T cells. Receptor source: a pool of human donors with breast cancer or a healthy control (not recorded which).

This clonotype showed up many times. The chain uses TRBV25-1 and TRBJ1-6; TRBD1 matches at 8 bases. The CDR3 extends over 14 amino acids. Germline V gene lookup returns CDR1 MGHDK and CDR2 SYGVNS. J lost 8 bases, V lost 7 bases, and 7 bases had no gene match. CDR3 protein: CASTWTGMDSPLHF. Here the CDR3 DNA reads TGTGCCAGCACCTGGACAGGGATGGATTCACCCCTCCACTTT.

This clonotype occurred many times. This sequence joins TRBV6-1 and TRBJ2-7; 9 bases are a match to TRBD2. The CDR3 is made up of 15 amino acids. CDR1 and CDR2 (germline): MNHNS, SASEGT. V lost 2 bases and J lost 3; bases outside the gene matches: 5. The CDR3 bases are TGTGCCAGCAGTGAACGGCTAGCGGGAAGCTACGAGCAGTACTTC. It translates to CASSERLAGSYEQYF.

V is TRBV7-9 and J is TRBJ1-6, with 10 bases aligning to TRBD1. The CDR3 sequence is 15 residues long. Germline CDR1 and CDR2: SEHNR and FQNEAQ (reference sequence). V lost 4 bases to trimming and J lost 10 bases; unmatched junction nucleotides: 7. The DNA of the CDR3 is TGTGCCAGCAGCTCATGGACAGGGGGAGAGTCACCCCTCCACTTT. Translated: CASSSWTGGESPLHF.

This clonotype was found a few times. J is TRBJ2-1 and V is TRBV20-1; 13 bases are a match to TRBD2. Germline values: CDR1 DFQATT, CDR2 SNEGSKA (reference sequence). With V trimmed by 4 bases and J by 2 bases, 2 bases remained unmatched. The length of the CDR3 is 15 residues. The CDR3 loop is CSATGLAGAYNEQFF. DNA of the CDR3: TGCAGTGCTACTGGACTAGCGGGGGCCTACAATGAGCAGTTCTTC.

As concerns this clonotype: One end of the junction does not line up with germline, which may come from a read error. J is TRBJ1-1 and V is TRBV11-2; perhaps TRBD1 as D (6 bases). CDR1 is SGHAT, CDR2 FQNNGV, per germline. The CDR3 sequence is 13 residues long. CDR3 sequence: CASSSDRDRSILF. CDR3 nucleotide sequence: TGTGCCAGCAGCTCGGACCGTGACAGGTCGATCCTTTTT.

The chain is built from TRBV19 and TRBJ1-5; D gene uncertain. In germline, CDR1 is LNHDA, CDR2 SQIVND (reference sequence). Trimming shortened V by 6 bases and J by 1 base, and 10 bases separated the two germline ends. This CDR3 contains 14 residues. The CDR3 DNA sequence: TGTGCCAGTAGGGCCGACTGGAGCAATCAGCCCCAGCATTTT. Amino acids: CASRADWSNQPQHF.

The chain combines TRBV19 with TRBJ1-5, with TRBD1 as a possible D gene (6 bases). V was trimmed by 1 base and J by 0 bases, leaving 19 bases between them. CDR1 LNHDA and CDR2 SQIVND come from the germline V gene (reference sequence). CDR3 size: 19 residues. The CDR3 region has the DNA TGTGCCAGTAGTATAGGAGTGGGGGCGGCCTTTTCTAGCAATCAGCCCCAGCATTTT. Its protein product is CASSIGVGAAFSSNQPQHF.

This clonotype is a singleton in its sample. The V call is TRBV5-1, the J call TRBJ2-1, with 8 bases that match TRBD2. Germline V gene sequence: CDR1 SGHRS, CDR2 YFSETQ. The V gene end was trimmed by 0 bases and the J gene end by 9 bases; junction bases not matched to a gene: 8. There are 15 residues in the CDR3. CDR3 DNA: TGCGCCAGCAGCTTGGTAGTTAGCGGGAAGGTTGAGCAGTTCTTC. It specifies CASSLVVSGKVEQFF.

About this clonotype itself: The CDR3 end shows no conserved phenylalanine or tryptophan, and so a read error is likely. The rearrangement links TRBV28 to TRBJ1-5; D is unclear. V was pared by 6 bases and J by 3 bases, with 6 bases between. The CDR3 covers 12 residues. CDR1 MDHEN and CDR2 SYDVKM come from the germline V gene. The CDR3 bases are TGTGCCAGCAGACAGAACAATCAGCCCCAGCATTCT. It codes for CASRQNNQPQHS.

The V and J genes are TRBV5-4 and TRBJ2-6, with 9 bases lining up with TRBD2. CDR1 and CDR2 from the germline V gene are SGHNT and YYREEE (reference sequence). V gave up 0 bases and J gave up 4 bases; unmatched junction bases: 5. The CDR3 consists of 17 residues. The CDR3, as DNA: TGTGCCAGCAGCTTGGCGGTAGCGGGAGACGGGGCCAACGTCCTGACTTTC. Protein sequence: CASSLAVAGDGANVLTF.

This clonotype was seen repeatedly, ten times or more. The V and J genes are TRBV15 and TRBJ2-3, with D maybe TRBD2 (6 bases). CDR1 and CDR2 from the germline V gene are LNHNV and YYDKDF (reference sequence). V was cut by 6 bases and J by 12 bases, with 16 bases left in between. This CDR3 region has 12 residues. CDR3 DNA: TGTGCCACCAGTTCCGGGACTTACAAACAGTATTTT. It translates to CATSSGTYKQYF.

The chain uses TRBV20-1 and TRBJ1-5, with TRBD1 as a possible D gene (6 bases). The V end lost 4 bases, the J end lost 4 bases, and 11 bases lay between the germline ends. CDR3 size: 13 residues. Germline V lookup: CDR1 DFQATT, CDR2 SNEGSKA (reference sequence). As DNA, the CDR3 is TGCAGTGCTAAACCAGGGGTTAATCAGCCCCAGCATTTT. It specifies CSAKPGVNQPQHF.

A few counts support this clonotype. Because the CDR3 is missing its conserved closing phenylalanine or tryptophan, this is likely a read error. The chain employs TRBV6-2 or TRBV6-3 and TRBJ2-7; the D is unclear. CDR1 is MNHEY and CDR2 is SVGEGT in the germline V gene. The V end was cut by 7 bases, the J end by 6 bases, with 22 bases between. This CDR3 has 15 residues. The CDR3 coding sequence is TGTGCCAGCATGCCCGTCCTGGCGTATGGTCGCGAGCAGTACCTC. It codes for CASMPVLAYGREQYL.

This clonotype appeared a few times. This chain uses TRBV7-2 with TRBJ1-5; TRBD1 is a possible D gene (5 bases). V was clipped by 5 bases and J by 2 bases, with 13 bases between them. Germline CDR1 and CDR2: SGHTA and FQGNSA. The CDR3 totals 15 residues. The CDR3 DNA reads TGTGCCAGCAGCCTCGACCTAGGGGGCAATCAGCCCCAGCATTTT. Translating gives CASSLDLGGNQPQHF.

The chain has TRBV27 and TRBJ1-2; no clear D gene. The V end was cut by 6 bases, the J end by 4 bases, with 24 bases between. CDR1 is MNHEY, CDR2 SMNVEV, per germline (reference sequence). The CDR3 extends over 17 amino acids. CDR3 amino acids: CASSRQQAPHRSYGYTF. The CDR3 coding sequence is TGTGCCAGCAGCCGTCAGCAGGCACCTCACCGTAGCTATGGCTACACCTTC.

The J gene is TRBJ2-7, the V gene TRBV11-2, with D tentatively TRBD1 (6 bases). The germline V and J ends were trimmed by 2 bases and 4 bases, with 9 bases remaining between them. Germline CDR1 is SGHAT and CDR2 is FQNNGV. The CDR3 covers 13 residues. CDR3 sequence reads: CASSLHRVYEQYF. CDR3 in DNA: TGTGCCAGCAGCTTACACAGGGTGTACGAGCAGTACTTC.

Details on this clonotype: A read error may produce the germline difference seen at one junction end. The chain carries TRBV3-1 and TRBJ2-1; 10 nucleotides agree with TRBD2. This CDR3 has 13 residues. Germline loops: CDR1 LGHDT, CDR2 YNNKEL (reference sequence). The CDR3, as DNA: TGTGCCAGCAATTTAGCGGGAGGAAATGAGCAGCTCTTC. Protein: CASNLAGGNEQLF.

The CDR3 nucleotides read TGTGCCAGCAGTCGTAGCCCACAGGAGGAGGATCAGCCCCAGCATTTT. It specifies CASSRSPQEEDQPQHF. The genes are TRBV11-3 and TRBJ1-5, with a tentative D call TRBD1 (5 bases). This CDR3 comprises 16 residues. V shed 6 bases and J shed 5 bases, with 20 bases lying between them. Germline CDR1 is SGHNT and CDR2 is YENEEA.

This clonotype was counted only a few times. This chain uses TRBV20-1 with TRBJ1-1; D gene uncertain. The CDR3 has 14 amino acids. The germline CDR1 and CDR2 sequences are DFQATT and SNEGSKA (reference sequence). V lost 0 bases and J lost 7, with 15 bases in between. The CDR3 coding sequence is TGCAGTGCTAGAGATTGGAGAATTCTCGGTGAAGCTTTCTTT. The encoded protein is CSARDWRILGEAFF.

This clonotype came up once. The chain couples TRBV18 to TRBJ2-1, with 11 positions matching TRBD2. CDR1 and CDR2 from the germline V gene are KGHSH and LQKENI. The length of the CDR3 is 16 residues. V lost 2 bases, J lost 6 bases, and 6 bases stayed unmatched. The CDR3 bases are TGTGCCAGCTCACCAGGGGGGACTAGCGGCTTCAATGAGCAGTTCTTC. It encodes CASSPGGTSGFNEQFF.